This T cell receptor (beta chain) was identified in a study of cytomegalovirus exposure and HLA in healthy donors. In germline, CDR1 is SGDLS, CDR2 YYNGEE. The germline V and J ends were trimmed by 3 bases and 6 bases, with 13 bases remaining between them. The CDR3 runs to 15 residues. Clones were read by immunoSEQ multiplex PCR, and TCRdb kept only the in-frame ones, dropping some. Of around 200,000 clones listed, about 81% are singletons. This chain links TRBV9 with TRBJ1-6; D perhaps matches TRBD1 (6 bases). The sample taken for sequencing was PBMCs. This TCR was recovered from a woman in her 30s in good health and CMV-seronegative. The CDR3 DNA reads TGTGCCAGCAGCGCAGCGGGGGGGCCTAATTCACCCCTCCACTTT. It yields the protein CASSAAGGPNSPLHF.